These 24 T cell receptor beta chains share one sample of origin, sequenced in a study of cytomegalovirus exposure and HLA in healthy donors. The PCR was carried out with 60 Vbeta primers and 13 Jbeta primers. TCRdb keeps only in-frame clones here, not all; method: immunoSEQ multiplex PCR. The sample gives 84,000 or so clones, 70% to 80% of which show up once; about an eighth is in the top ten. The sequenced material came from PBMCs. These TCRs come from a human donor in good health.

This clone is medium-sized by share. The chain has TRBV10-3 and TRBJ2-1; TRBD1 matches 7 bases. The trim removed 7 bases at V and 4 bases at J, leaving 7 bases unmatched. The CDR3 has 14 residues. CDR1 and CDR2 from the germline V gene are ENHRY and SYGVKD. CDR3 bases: TGTGCCATCAAGGGGACAGTCCTATACAATGAGCAGTTCTTC. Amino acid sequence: CAIKGTVLYNEQFF.

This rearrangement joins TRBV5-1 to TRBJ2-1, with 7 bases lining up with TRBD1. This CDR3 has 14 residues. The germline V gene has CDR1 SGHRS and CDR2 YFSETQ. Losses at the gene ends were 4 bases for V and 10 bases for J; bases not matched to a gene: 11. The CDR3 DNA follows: TGCGCCAGCAGCAATGGACAGGCCTATGGGGAGCAGTTCTTC. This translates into CASSNGQAYGEQFF.

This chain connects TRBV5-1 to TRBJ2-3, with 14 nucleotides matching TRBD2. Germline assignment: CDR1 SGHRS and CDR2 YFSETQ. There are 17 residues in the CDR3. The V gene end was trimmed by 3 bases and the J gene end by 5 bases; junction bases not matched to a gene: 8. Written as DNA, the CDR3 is TGCGCCAGCAGCTCCCCGACTAGCGGGGGGGCCGTAGATACGCAGTATTTT. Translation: CASSSPTSGGAVDTQYF.

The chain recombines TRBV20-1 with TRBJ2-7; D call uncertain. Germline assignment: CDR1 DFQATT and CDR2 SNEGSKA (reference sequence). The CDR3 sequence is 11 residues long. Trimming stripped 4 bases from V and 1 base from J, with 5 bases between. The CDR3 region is CSAMRSYEQYF. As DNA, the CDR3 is TGCAGTGCTATGAGGTCCTACGAGCAGTACTTC.

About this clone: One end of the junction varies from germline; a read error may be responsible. The DNA for the CDR3 is TGTGCCGGCAGTGAATTTCAGGGATTGGGTAATGAAAAACTGTTTTTT. It is translated as CAGSEFQGLGNEKLFF. The chain combines TRBV6-1 with TRBJ1-4; D perhaps matches TRBD1 (5 bases). Germline V gives CDR1 MNHNS, CDR2 SASEGT. CDR3 length equals 16 residues.

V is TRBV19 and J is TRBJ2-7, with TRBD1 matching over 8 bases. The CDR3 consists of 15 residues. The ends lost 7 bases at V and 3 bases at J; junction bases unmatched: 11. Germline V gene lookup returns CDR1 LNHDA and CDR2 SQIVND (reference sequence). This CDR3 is CASTPTGAERYEQYF. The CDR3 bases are TGTGCCAGTACCCCGACAGGGGCCGAACGCTACGAGCAGTACTTC.

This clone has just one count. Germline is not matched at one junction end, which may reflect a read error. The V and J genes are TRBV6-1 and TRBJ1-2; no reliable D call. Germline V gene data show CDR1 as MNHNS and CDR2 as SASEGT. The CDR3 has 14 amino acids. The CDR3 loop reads CASSEGSLDYGYPF. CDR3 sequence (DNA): TGTGCCAGCAGTGAGGGGAGCCTCGACTATGGCTACCCCTTC.

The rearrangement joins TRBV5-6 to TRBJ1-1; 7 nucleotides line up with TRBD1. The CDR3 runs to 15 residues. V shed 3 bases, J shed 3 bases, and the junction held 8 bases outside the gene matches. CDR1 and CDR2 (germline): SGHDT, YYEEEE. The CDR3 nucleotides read TGTGCCAGCAGCTCTATGACAGGGTCCGACACTGAAGCTTTCTTT. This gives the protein CASSSMTGSDTEAFF.

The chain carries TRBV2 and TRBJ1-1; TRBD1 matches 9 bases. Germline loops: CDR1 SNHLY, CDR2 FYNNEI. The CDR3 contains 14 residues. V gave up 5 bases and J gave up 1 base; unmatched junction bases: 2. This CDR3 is CASSRQGGNTEAFF. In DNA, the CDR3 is TGTGCCAGCAGTAGACAGGGGGGGAACACTGAAGCTTTCTTT.

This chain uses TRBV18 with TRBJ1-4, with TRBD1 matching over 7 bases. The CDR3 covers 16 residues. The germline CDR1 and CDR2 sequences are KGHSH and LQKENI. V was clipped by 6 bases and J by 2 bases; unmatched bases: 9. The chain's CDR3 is CASSQNPGQTNEKLFF. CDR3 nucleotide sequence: TGTGCCAGCTCTCAAAATCCGGGACAGACTAATGAAAAACTGTTTTTT.

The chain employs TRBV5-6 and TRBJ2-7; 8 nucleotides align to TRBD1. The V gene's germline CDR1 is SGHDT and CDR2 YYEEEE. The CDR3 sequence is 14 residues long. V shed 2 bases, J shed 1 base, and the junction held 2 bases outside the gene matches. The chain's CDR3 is CASSLQGVSYEQYF. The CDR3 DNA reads TGTGCCAGCAGCTTACAGGGGGTATCCTACGAGCAGTACTTC.

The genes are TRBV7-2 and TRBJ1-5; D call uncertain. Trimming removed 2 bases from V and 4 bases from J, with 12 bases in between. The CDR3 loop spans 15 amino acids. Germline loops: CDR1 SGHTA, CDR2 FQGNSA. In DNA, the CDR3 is TGTGCCAGCAGCTTATTGGCTCGGGTTAATCAGCCCCAGCATTTT. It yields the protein CASSLLARVNQPQHF.

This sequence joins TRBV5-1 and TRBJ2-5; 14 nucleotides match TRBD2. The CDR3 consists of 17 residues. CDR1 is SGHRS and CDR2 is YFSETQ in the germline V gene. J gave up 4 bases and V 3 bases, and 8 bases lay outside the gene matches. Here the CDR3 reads CASSYEGGTSGRETQYF. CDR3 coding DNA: TGCGCCAGCAGCTATGAGGGTGGGACTAGCGGGAGAGAGACCCAGTACTTC.

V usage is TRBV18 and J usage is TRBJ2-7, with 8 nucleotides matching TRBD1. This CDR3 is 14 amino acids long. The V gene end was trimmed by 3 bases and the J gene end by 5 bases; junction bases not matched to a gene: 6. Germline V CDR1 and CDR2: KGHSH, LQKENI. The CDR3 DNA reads TGTGCCAGCTCACCTATTGACAGGGGCCACGAGCAGTACTTC. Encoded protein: CASSPIDRGHEQYF.

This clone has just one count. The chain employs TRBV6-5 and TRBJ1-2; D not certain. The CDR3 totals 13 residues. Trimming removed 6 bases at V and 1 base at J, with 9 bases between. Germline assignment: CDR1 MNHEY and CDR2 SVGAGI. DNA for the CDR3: TGTGCCAGCAGACTAGGAGTTAACTATGGCTACACCTTC. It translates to CASRLGVNYGYTF.

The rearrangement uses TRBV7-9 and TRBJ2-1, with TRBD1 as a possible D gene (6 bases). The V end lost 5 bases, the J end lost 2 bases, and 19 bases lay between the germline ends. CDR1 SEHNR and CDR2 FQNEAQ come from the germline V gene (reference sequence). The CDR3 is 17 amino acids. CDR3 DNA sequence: TGTGCCAGCAGCCCCGTAGGGGGATTTAGCCCCTACAATGAGCAGTTCTTC. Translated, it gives CASSPVGGFSPYNEQFF.

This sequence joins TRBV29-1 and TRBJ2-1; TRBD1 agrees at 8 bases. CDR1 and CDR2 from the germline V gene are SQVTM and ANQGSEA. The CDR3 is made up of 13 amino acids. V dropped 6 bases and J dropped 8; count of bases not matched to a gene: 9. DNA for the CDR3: TGCAGCGTCACCGGGACAGGAGTGTATGAGCAGTTCTTC. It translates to CSVTGTGVYEQFF.

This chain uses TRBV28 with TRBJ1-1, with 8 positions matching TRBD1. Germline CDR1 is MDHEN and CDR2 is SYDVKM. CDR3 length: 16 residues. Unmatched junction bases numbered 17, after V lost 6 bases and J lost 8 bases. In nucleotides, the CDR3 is TGTGCCAGCAGCCCGATCCGGGACAGGCCCTTCGGGGAAGCTTTCTTT. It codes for CASSPIRDRPFGEAFF. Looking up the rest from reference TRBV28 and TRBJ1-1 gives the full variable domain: DVKVTQSSRYLVKRTGEKVFLECVQDMDHENMFWYRQDPGLGLRLIYFSYDVKMKEKGDIPEGYSVSREKKERFSLILESASTNQTSMYLCASSPIRDRPFGEAFFGQGTRLTVV.

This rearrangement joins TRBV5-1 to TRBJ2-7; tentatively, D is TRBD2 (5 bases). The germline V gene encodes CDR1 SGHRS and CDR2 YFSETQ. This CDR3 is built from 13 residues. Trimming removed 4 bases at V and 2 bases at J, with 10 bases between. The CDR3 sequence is CASSPGKTYEQYF. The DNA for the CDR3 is TGCGCCAGCAGCCCGGGAAAGACCTACGAGCAGTACTTC. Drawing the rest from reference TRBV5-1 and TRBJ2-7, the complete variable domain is KAGVTQTPRYLIKTRGQQVTLSCSPISGHRSVSWYQQTPGQGLQFLFEYFSETQRNKGNFPGRFSGRQFSNSRSEMNVSTLELGDSALYLCASSPGKTYEQYFGPGTRLTVT.

The CDR3 DNA reads as TGTGCCAGAAGCATCGAACAGGGCTACGAGCAGTACTTC. This codes for CARSIEQGYEQYF. This chain connects TRBV5-3 to TRBJ2-7, with D maybe TRBD1 (6 bases). Being an ORF, TRBV5-3 has a function that is uncertain. Trimming left V 4 bases short and J 3 bases short, with 11 bases between. The CDR3 runs 13 residues.

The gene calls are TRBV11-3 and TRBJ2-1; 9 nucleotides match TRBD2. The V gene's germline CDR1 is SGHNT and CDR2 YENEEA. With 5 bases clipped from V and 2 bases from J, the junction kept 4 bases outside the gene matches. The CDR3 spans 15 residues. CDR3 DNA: TGTGCCAGCAGCGGGACTAGCAATCCCTACAATGAGCAGTTCTTC. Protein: CASSGTSNPYNEQFF. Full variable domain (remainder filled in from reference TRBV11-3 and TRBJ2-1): EAGVVQSPRYKIIEKKQPVAFWCNPISGHNTLYWYLQNLGQGPELLIRYENEEAVDDSQLPKDRFSAERLKGVDSTLKIQPAELGDSAVYLCASSGTSNPYNEQFFGPGTRLTVL.

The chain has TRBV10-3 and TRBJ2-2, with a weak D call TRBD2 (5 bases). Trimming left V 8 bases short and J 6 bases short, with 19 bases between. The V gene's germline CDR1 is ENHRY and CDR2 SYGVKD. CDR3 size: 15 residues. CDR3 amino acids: CAIQQESKEAGELFF. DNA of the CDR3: TGTGCCATCCAGCAGGAGTCTAAGGAGGCCGGGGAGCTGTTTTTT.

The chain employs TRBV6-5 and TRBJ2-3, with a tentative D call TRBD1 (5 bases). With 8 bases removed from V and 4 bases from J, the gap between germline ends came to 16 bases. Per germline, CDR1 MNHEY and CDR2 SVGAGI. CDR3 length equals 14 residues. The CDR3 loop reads CASYTGFPSDTQYF. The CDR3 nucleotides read TGTGCCAGCTATACAGGATTTCCTTCAGATACGCAGTATTTT.

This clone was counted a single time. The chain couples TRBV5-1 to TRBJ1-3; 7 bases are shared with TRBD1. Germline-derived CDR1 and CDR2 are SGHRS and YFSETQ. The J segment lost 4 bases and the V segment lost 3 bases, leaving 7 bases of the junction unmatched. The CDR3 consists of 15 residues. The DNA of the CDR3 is TGCGCCAGCAGCTACGACAGGGTATCGGGAAACACCATATATTTT. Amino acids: CASSYDRVSGNTIYF.